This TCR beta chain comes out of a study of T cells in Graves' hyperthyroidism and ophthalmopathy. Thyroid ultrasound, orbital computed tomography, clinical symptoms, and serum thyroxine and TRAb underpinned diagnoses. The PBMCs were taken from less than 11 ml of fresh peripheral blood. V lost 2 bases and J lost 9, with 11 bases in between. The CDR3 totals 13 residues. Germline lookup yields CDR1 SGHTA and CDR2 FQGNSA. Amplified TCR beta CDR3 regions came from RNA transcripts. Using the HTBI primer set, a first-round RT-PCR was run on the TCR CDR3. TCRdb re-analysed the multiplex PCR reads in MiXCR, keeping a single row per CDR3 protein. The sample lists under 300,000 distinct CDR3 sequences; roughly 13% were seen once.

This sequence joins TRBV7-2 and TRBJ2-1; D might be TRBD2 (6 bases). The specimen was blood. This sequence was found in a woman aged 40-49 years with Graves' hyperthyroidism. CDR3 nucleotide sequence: TGTGCCAGCAGCTTAAATGGAGGGGCTGAGCAGTTCTTC. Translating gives CASSLNGGAEQFF.